The 25 T cell receptor beta chains in this list originate from one sample, sequenced in a study of a mutant IDH1 vaccine in newly diagnosed glioma. Method: immunoSEQ multiplex PCR; TCRdb's copy keeps in-frame clones and lacks some. The sample lists about 42,000 clones; 65% to 90% were seen once. Antigen specificity for these receptors is unknown. This sample's time point: week 35, safety follow-up. Mutant IDH1 20-mer peptide, at 300 ug, made up each vaccine dose, with topical imiquimod. Sequencing used PBMCs, obtained from a glioma patient whose treatment included an IDH1 peptide vaccine. These receptors all come from a woman aged 45-65 years with glioma.

The chain employs TRBV18 and TRBJ2-5; 7 nucleotides align to TRBD1. The CDR3 runs 13 residues. J gave up 1 base and V 8 bases, and 4 bases lay outside the gene matches. In germline, CDR1 is KGHSH, CDR2 LQKENI. The CDR3 nucleotides are TGTGCCAGCACCGACAGGGCCCAAGAGACCCAGTACTTC. This encodes CASTDRAQETQYF.

The chain carries TRBV19 and TRBJ2-2; 13 nucleotides match TRBD2. The V segment lost 6 bases and the J segment 7 bases; nucleotides outside the gene matches: 2. The CDR3 length is 14 residues. Looked up from germline, CDR1 is LNHDA and CDR2 is SQIVND (reference sequence). This chain's CDR3 is CASRGLAGIGELFF. In DNA, the CDR3 is TGTGCCAGTAGGGGACTAGCGGGGATCGGGGAGCTGTTTTTT.

The chain combines TRBV4-3 with TRBJ2-7, with 7 bases lining up with TRBD1. The CDR3 consists of 14 residues. V was pared by 4 bases and J by 3 bases, with 6 bases of the junction left unmatched. Germline-derived CDR1 and CDR2 are LGHNA and YSLEER. The CDR3 reads CASSLETGIYEQYF. The CDR3 DNA reads TGCGCCAGCAGCCTTGAGACAGGGATCTACGAGCAGTACTTC.

This sequence joins TRBV2 and TRBJ2-7, with TRBD1 matching over 10 bases. The CDR3 consists of 13 residues. The J segment lost 3 bases and the V segment lost 8 bases, leaving 4 bases of the junction unmatched. The germline gives CDR1 SNHLY, CDR2 FYNNEI. The CDR3 sequence is CASGQGGSYEQYF. In DNA, the CDR3 is TGTGCCAGCGGACAGGGGGGGAGCTACGAGCAGTACTTC.

This clone was counted once. The CDR3 sequence is CASSSYRGGVNPQETQYF. In nucleotides, the CDR3 is TGTGCCAGCAGCTCATACAGGGGTGGGGTTAACCCACAAGAGACCCAGTACTTC. The V and J genes are TRBV7-9 and TRBJ2-5; 7 bases are shared with TRBD1. CDR3 length: 18 residues. Germline CDR1 reads SEHNR; CDR2 reads FQNEAQ (reference sequence). V shed 4 bases, J shed 2 bases, and the junction held 16 bases outside the gene matches.

A few counts support this clone. V is TRBV2 and J is TRBJ1-6; the D gene is possibly TRBD1 (5 bases). CDR3 size: 13 residues. V lost 7 bases and J lost 4, with 8 bases in between. Germline CDR1 is SNHLY and CDR2 is FYNNEI. DNA of the CDR3: TGTGCCAGCATACAGGAATATAATTCACCCCTCCACTTT. Protein: CASIQEYNSPLHF.

This chain links TRBV11-3 with TRBJ2-7; 11 bases map to TRBD2. CDR1 and CDR2 (germline): SGHNT, YENEEA. The CDR3 spans 14 residues. J lost 2 bases, V lost 5 bases, and 2 bases had no gene match. In DNA, the CDR3 is TGTGCCAGCAGCATTAGCGGGGGGGCCTACGAGCAGTACTTC. This gives the protein CASSISGGAYEQYF.

Here the CDR3 reads CASSKQGYGANVLTF. The CDR3, as DNA: TGTGCCAGTAGTAAACAGGGTTATGGGGCCAACGTCCTGACTTTC. This chain joins TRBV19 and TRBJ2-6; maybe TRBD1 (6 bases). V was cut by 4 bases and J by 3 bases, with 10 bases left in between. The CDR3 has 15 amino acids. Germline assignment: CDR1 LNHDA and CDR2 SQIVND (reference sequence).

This clone was recorded once. The rearrangement uses TRBV19 and TRBJ2-7; TRBD1 might be the D (5 bases). V lost 1 base, J lost 3 bases, and 10 bases lay in between. Germline V gene lookup returns CDR1 LNHDA and CDR2 SQIVND (reference sequence). This CDR3 is built from 14 residues. The CDR3 DNA reads as TGTGCCAGTAGTATAGCTACCCAGGGCTACGAGCAGTACTTC. It is translated as CASSIATQGYEQYF.

The chain joins TRBV10-3 to TRBJ1-5, with D perhaps matching TRBD1 (5 bases). Between the trimmed V and J ends, which lost 2 bases and 0 bases, there was a span of 8 bases. The germline V gene has CDR1 ENHRY and CDR2 SYGVKD. CDR3 length: 15 residues. This CDR3 reads CAISEPGTSNQPQHF. CDR3 DNA: TGTGCCATCAGTGAGCCTGGGACTAGCAATCAGCCCCAGCATTTT.

A few counts support this clone. V is TRBV9 and J is TRBJ2-7; D uncertain. This CDR3 is 14 amino acids long. The V gene's germline CDR1 is SGDLS and CDR2 YYNGEE. Trimming pared 0 bases from V and 1 base from J, leaving 8 bases between. The CDR3 loop reads CASSVGQASYEQYF. The CDR3 coding sequence is TGTGCCAGCAGCGTAGGGCAGGCATCCTACGAGCAGTACTTC. The full variable domain, completed using reference TRBV9 and TRBJ2-7, is DSGVTQTPKHLITATGQRVTLRCSPRSGDLSVYWYQQSLDQGLQFLIQYYNGEERAKGNILERFSAQQFPDLHSELNLSSLELGDSALYFCASSVGQASYEQYFGPGTRLTVT.

J is TRBJ2-7 and V is TRBV7-2; the D gene is possibly TRBD1 (5 bases). V was shortened by 0 bases and J by 0 bases, with 9 bases between the two germline ends. The CDR3 contains 15 residues. Germline CDR1 is SGHTA and CDR2 is FQGNSA. This CDR3 reads CASSLAAGNSYEQYF. CDR3 coding DNA: TGTGCCAGCAGCTTAGCGGCAGGGAACTCCTACGAGCAGTACTTC.

This sequence joins TRBV5-6 and TRBJ1-6; a weak D match, TRBD1 (5 bases). V shed 4 bases and J shed 1 base, with 9 bases lying between them. The CDR3 is 15 residues long. Germline lookup yields CDR1 SGHDT and CDR2 YYEEEE. CDR3 amino acids: CASSPTGSYNSPLHF. The CDR3 DNA follows: TGTGCCAGCAGCCCTACAGGTTCCTATAATTCACCCCTCCACTTT.

This chain connects TRBV7-6 to TRBJ2-7; D is unclear. Germline V gene sequence: CDR1 SGHVS, CDR2 FNYEAQ. The V end was cut by 1 base, the J end by 3 bases, with 10 bases between. This CDR3 is 14 amino acids long. In DNA, the CDR3 is TGTGCCAGCAGCTTAGGAAACAGTGTCTACGAGCAGTACTTC. This codes for CASSLGNSVYEQYF.

This chain connects TRBV27 to TRBJ1-6; D might be TRBD1 (5 bases). The ends were cut back, 3 bases at V and 5 bases at J, with 8 bases in the middle. Looked up from germline, CDR1 is MNHEY and CDR2 is SMNVEV (reference sequence). CDR3 length: 14 residues. The CDR3 bases are TGTGCCAGCAGTTTCCAGGGAAATAATTCACCCCTCCACTTT. It is translated as CASSFQGNNSPLHF.

The chain has TRBV6-6 and TRBJ1-1, with 10 nucleotides matching TRBD1. J was trimmed by 4 bases and V by 7 bases; bases with no gene match: 6. The CDR3 runs to 14 residues. Germline lookup yields CDR1 MNHNY and CDR2 SVGAGI (reference sequence). The CDR3 nucleotides are TGTGCCAGCAAAGGACAGGGGGGTGGCACTGAAGCTTTCTTT. Translation gives CASKGQGGGTEAFF.

This chain connects TRBV6-5 to TRBJ2-1, with D possibly being TRBD1 (5 bases). This CDR3 region has 13 residues. V gave up 8 bases and J gave up 3 bases, with 11 bases separating them. Germline lookup yields CDR1 MNHEY and CDR2 SVGAGI. In DNA, the CDR3 is TGTGCCAGCCAAGGGGCCAGCTACAATGAGCAGTTCTTC. This encodes CASQGASYNEQFF.

The V and J genes are TRBV5-1 and TRBJ2-3, with 9 bases matching TRBD2. The CDR3 runs 17 residues. The germline V gene has CDR1 SGHRS and CDR2 YFSETQ. V gave up 4 bases and J gave up 0 bases; unmatched junction bases: 9. DNA of the CDR3: TGCGCCAGCAGCGCCCGACTAGCGGAGCCTAGCACAGATACGCAGTATTTT. It codes for CASSARLAEPSTDTQYF.

This chain connects TRBV2 to TRBJ2-7; the D gene is possibly TRBD2 (6 bases). The CDR3 has 14 residues. V lost 5 bases to trimming and J lost 0 bases, with 11 bases between them. Germline CDR1 SNHLY, CDR2 FYNNEI. The CDR3 DNA follows: TGTGCCAGCAGTTACGGCGGGGTCTCCTACGAGCAGTACTTC. Protein product: CASSYGGVSYEQYF.

The sample holds one count of this clone. The chain is built from TRBV19 and TRBJ1-1, with 9 bases fitting TRBD1. Germline V gene data show CDR1 as LNHDA and CDR2 as SQIVND (reference sequence). Unmatched junction bases numbered 14, after V lost 9 bases and J lost 0 bases. This CDR3 region has 17 residues. CDR3 in amino acids: CASKLLTGGSMNTEAFF. DNA for the CDR3: TGTGCCAGCAAACTCCTGACAGGGGGGTCCATGAACACTGAAGCTTTCTTT.

The rearrangement joins TRBV27 to TRBJ1-4, with 9 bases aligning to TRBD1. V shed 4 bases and J 3 bases; nucleotides not matched to a gene: 15. The CDR3 totals 19 residues. Germline CDR1 is MNHEY and CDR2 is SMNVEV (reference sequence). The CDR3 coding sequence is TGTGCCAGCAGTTACCTCCCGATGGGACAGGGTCTTGCTAATGAAAAACTGTTTTTT. Amino acids: CASSYLPMGQGLANEKLFF.

The chain has TRBV10-3 and TRBJ1-6; TRBD1 matches at 7 bases. The V segment lost 7 bases and the J segment 5 bases; nucleotides outside the gene matches: 2. Germline V gives CDR1 ENHRY, CDR2 SYGVKD. The CDR3 covers 13 residues. DNA for the CDR3: TGTGCCATCACCGGACAGGATAATTCACCCCTCCACTTT. Translated: CAITGQDNSPLHF.

The chain's CDR3 is CASTNRAPEKLFF. In nucleotides, the CDR3 is TGTGCCAGTACTAACAGGGCCCCCGAAAAACTGTTTTTT. V gene TRBV19 combines with J gene TRBJ1-4; a possible D gene is TRBD1 (6 bases). This CDR3 region has 13 residues. V gave up 7 bases and J gave up 8 bases, with 14 bases separating them. Germline V gives CDR1 LNHDA, CDR2 SQIVND (reference sequence).

The chain combines TRBV6-1 with TRBJ1-4; unclear D gene. Germline CDR1 reads MNHNS; CDR2 reads SASEGT. The V gene lost 1 base and the J gene lost 0 bases, with 9 bases spanning the gap. CDR3 size: 16 residues. The CDR3: CASSEGSFATNEKLFF. CDR3 nucleotides: TGTGCCAGCAGTGAAGGGTCGTTTGCAACTAATGAAAAACTGTTTTTT.

The J gene is TRBJ1-1, the V gene TRBV7-9; D uncertain. This CDR3 comprises 12 residues. V gave up 5 bases and J gave up 5 bases, with 9 bases separating them. Germline V gives CDR1 SEHNR, CDR2 FQNEAQ (reference sequence). The CDR3 protein is CASSESRTEAFF. The CDR3 nucleotides read TGTGCCAGCAGCGAATCACGTACTGAAGCTTTCTTT.